A few counts support the clone carrying this TCR beta chain. Its antigen is unknown. Additional DNA sequences in this sample encode the identical CDR3. This sample is part of a study of shared clonotypes between healthy human individuals. Whole-study results and caveats: Richness estimates generally favored naive over memory subsets. Clonotype sharing levels among donors were expected to vary with sequencing depth.

When replicate PCRs were run on sorted subsets, they used 150 to 200 ng DNA, tens of thousands of T cell genomes. Clones were read by immunoSEQ multiplex PCR, and TCRdb kept only the in-frame ones, dropping some. The sample lists about 2.2 million clones; 90% to 95% were seen once. Naive CD8 cells were CD45RO-negative, positively selected for CCR7, excluding terminally differentiated effector memory CD45RA+ cells. The CDR3 loop spans 12 amino acids. CDR1 SEHNR and CDR2 FQNEAQ come from the germline V gene (reference sequence). V gave up 3 bases and J gave up 3 bases, with 2 bases separating them. The chain joins TRBV7-9 to TRBJ2-2; no clear D gene. Sequenced material: naive CD8+ T cells from PBMCs. The sequence derives from a man between 18 and 35 years old in good health. Some clones in this sample may be carry-over from other donors' samples. CDR3 DNA: TGTGCCAGCAGCTTGTACACCGGGGAGCTGTTTTTT. This sequence encodes CASSLYTGELFF.